These 12 T cell receptor beta chains came from one sample sequenced in a study of control samples from healthy donors and cancer patients. Clones were sequenced by immunoSEQ multiplex PCR, and TCRdb holds only the in-frame ones, with some missing. In the table there are fewer than 250,000 clones, 90% to 95% of which are singletons. Material for sequencing was blood. The receptors were gathered from a man between 25 and 39 years old in good health.

The chain is built from TRBV7-9 and TRBJ1-2, with TRBD1 identical over 7 bases. The CDR3 is made up of 14 amino acids. Germline CDR1 and CDR2: SEHNR and FQNEAQ (reference sequence). After removal of 5 bases from V and 1 base from J, the junction contained 4 bases not matched to a gene. CDR3 sequence reads: CASSPWDSNYGYTF. The CDR3, as DNA: TGTGCCAGCAGCCCCTGGGACAGTAACTATGGCTACACCTTC.

V is TRBV7-9 and J is TRBJ1-1, with D perhaps matching TRBD1 (5 bases). CDR1 SEHNR and CDR2 FQNEAQ come from the germline V gene (reference sequence). CDR3 length: 12 residues. The V end was cut by 3 bases, the J end by 9 bases, with 11 bases between. In DNA, the CDR3 is TGTGCCAGCAGCTTTGGGGACCCACAAGCTTTCTTT. Translated, it gives CASSFGDPQAFF. Together with reference TRBV7-9 and TRBJ1-1, the CDR3 gives the full variable domain: DTGVSQNPRHKITKRGQNVTFRCDPISEHNRLYWYRQTLGQGPEFLTYFQNEAQLEKSRLLSDRFSAERPKGSFSTLEIQRTEQGDSAMYLCASSFGDPQAFFGQGTRLTVV.

This sequence joins TRBV6-5 and TRBJ1-2; TRBD1 might be the D (5 bases). V lost 2 bases to trimming and J lost 2 bases, with 9 bases between them. Germline CDR1 reads MNHEY; CDR2 reads SVGAGI. There are 14 residues in the CDR3. CDR3 bases: TGTGCCAGCAGTTACGACAGCCCGAACTATGGCTACACCTTC. It is translated as CASSYDSPNYGYTF.

The chain carries TRBV6-1 and TRBJ2-6; 10 bases match TRBD1. The germline gives CDR1 MNHNS, CDR2 SASEGT. V shed 1 base and J 4 bases; nucleotides not matched to a gene: 4. The CDR3 is 17 residues long. The DNA for the CDR3 is TGTGCCAGCAGTGAAGGGACAGGGGGATTCGGGGCCAACGTCCTGACTTTC. Translating gives CASSEGTGGFGANVLTF.

J is TRBJ2-7 and V is TRBV7-2; 7 bases are shared with TRBD1. The CDR3 totals 13 residues. Germline V lookup: CDR1 SGHTA, CDR2 FQGNSA. J was trimmed by 7 bases and V by 4 bases; bases with no gene match: 7. The CDR3 protein is CASSSSTGLEQYF. In nucleotides, the CDR3 is TGTGCCAGCAGCTCATCGACAGGGCTTGAGCAGTACTTC.

V gene TRBV12-3 or TRBV12-4 combines with J gene TRBJ1-1; D uncertain. The CDR3 extends over 13 amino acids. Trimming removed 6 bases from V and 1 base from J, with 9 bases in between. CDR3 sequence reads: CASRIYKNTEAFF. CDR3 coding DNA: TGTGCCAGCAGAATCTACAAGAACACTGAAGCTTTCTTT.

This clone has only one observation. The J gene is TRBJ2-3, the V gene TRBV7-3; 10 bases fit TRBD2. The V segment lost 0 bases and the J segment 4 bases; nucleotides outside the gene matches: 7. The CDR3 runs 17 residues. Germline V gives CDR1 SGHTA, CDR2 FQGTGA. The CDR3 sequence is CASSLTRLAGDPDTQYF. Written as DNA, the CDR3 is TGTGCCAGCAGCTTAACCCGGCTAGCGGGGGACCCAGATACGCAGTATTTT.

This chain links TRBV27 with TRBJ2-1, with 14 bases identical to TRBD2. The germline V gene encodes CDR1 MNHEY and CDR2 SMNVEV (reference sequence). J was trimmed by 8 bases and V by 3 bases; bases with no gene match: 3. There are 15 residues in the CDR3. CDR3 protein: CASSFGLAGGHEQFF. The CDR3 bases are TGTGCCAGCAGTTTTGGACTAGCGGGGGGCCATGAGCAGTTCTTC.

Only one count was recorded for this clone. Written as DNA, the CDR3 is TGTGCCAGCCGCGACAGGGGGCCAGCTAATGAAAAACTGTTTTTT. Translation gives CASRDRGPANEKLFF. This sequence joins TRBV19 and TRBJ1-4; 10 bases line up with TRBD1. The CDR3 is 15 residues long. CDR1 and CDR2 (germline): LNHDA, SQIVND (reference sequence). The J segment lost 3 bases and the V segment lost 9 bases, leaving 7 bases of the junction unmatched.

The chain employs TRBV4-1 and TRBJ1-6; D remains ambiguous. CDR1 is MGHRA and CDR2 is YSYEKL in the germline V gene. The CDR3 extends over 20 amino acids. Trimming removed 2 bases at V and 3 bases at J, with 23 bases between. As DNA, the CDR3 is TGCGCCAGCAGCCAATCGGCGGGAGGCCCCGGAGGACTCTATAATTCACCCCTCCACTTT. Translating gives CASSQSAGGPGGLYNSPLHF.

This rearrangement joins TRBV28 to TRBJ1-2, with a tentative D call TRBD1 (5 bases). Germline V gives CDR1 MDHEN, CDR2 SYDVKM. The germline V and J ends were trimmed by 3 bases and 4 bases, with 9 bases remaining between them. The CDR3 sequence is 13 residues long. The CDR3 reads CASSFGGFYGYTF. CDR3 sequence (DNA): TGTGCCAGCAGTTTCGGGGGTTTCTATGGCTACACCTTC.

The rearrangement links TRBV7-3 to TRBJ1-1; D perhaps matches TRBD1 (5 bases). Germline V gives CDR1 SGHTA, CDR2 FQGTGA. V was trimmed by 9 bases and J by 1 base, leaving 18 bases between them. This CDR3 comprises 15 residues. CDR3 loop: CASRLAGRRNTEAFF. CDR3 DNA sequence: TGTGCCAGTCGGTTAGCAGGGAGGAGGAACACTGAAGCTTTCTTT.